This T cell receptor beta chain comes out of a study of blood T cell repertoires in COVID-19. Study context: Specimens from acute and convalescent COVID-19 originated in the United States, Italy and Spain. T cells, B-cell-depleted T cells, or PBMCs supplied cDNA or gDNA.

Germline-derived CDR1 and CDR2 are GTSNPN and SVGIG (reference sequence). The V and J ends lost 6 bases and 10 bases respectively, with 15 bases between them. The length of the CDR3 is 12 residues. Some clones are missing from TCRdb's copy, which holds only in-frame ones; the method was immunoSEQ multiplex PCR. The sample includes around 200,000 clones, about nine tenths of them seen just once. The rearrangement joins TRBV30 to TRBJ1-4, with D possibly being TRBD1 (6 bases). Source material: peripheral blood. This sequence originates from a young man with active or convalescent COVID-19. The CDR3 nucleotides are TGTGCCTGCCCGACAGGCGGAGGAAAACTGTTTTTT. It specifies CACPTGGGKLFF. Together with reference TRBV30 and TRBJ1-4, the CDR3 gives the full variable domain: SQTIHQWPATLVQPVGSPLSLECTVEGTSNPNLYWYRQAAGRGLQLLFYSVGIGQISSEVPQNLSASRPQDRQFILSSKKLLLSDSGFYLCACPTGGGKLFFGSGTQLSVL.